One sample yielded the 27 T cell receptor beta chains listed below, sequenced in a study of cytomegalovirus exposure and HLA in healthy donors. The PCR ran on 60 Vbeta and 13 Jbeta primers. Libraries were prepared by immunoSEQ multiplex PCR; TCRdb keeps only in-frame clonotypes and omits some of them. The sample includes around 200,000 clones, about 83% of them seen just once. The sample consisted of PBMCs. These TCRs come from a woman in her forties or fifties in good health and CMV-seropositive.

This sequence joins TRBV4-3 and TRBJ1-2; TRBD1 matches 10 bases. CDR1 LGHNA and CDR2 YSLEER come from the germline V gene. Trimming took 0 bases from V and 8 from J; bases not matched to a gene: 6. The CDR3 extends over 15 amino acids. The CDR3: CASSQDRTGGRGYTF. In DNA, the CDR3 is TGCGCCAGCAGCCAAGATAGGACAGGGGGTAGGGGCTACACCTTC.

This clone came up once. The chain is built from TRBV7-2 and TRBJ2-1; 12 nucleotides line up with TRBD2. The CDR3 length is 15 residues. Germline lookup yields CDR1 SGHTA and CDR2 FQGNSA. V shed 4 bases and J 9 bases; nucleotides not matched to a gene: 7. The CDR3 DNA is TGTGCCAGCAGCTACACTAGCGGGGGGTCTTCTGAGCAGTTCTTC. Translating gives CASSYTSGGSSEQFF.

The CDR3 region is CASSMGQTQQPQHF. DNA for the CDR3: TGTGCCAGTAGTATGGGACAGACCCAACAGCCCCAGCATTTT. This sequence joins TRBV19 and TRBJ1-5, with 7 bases matching TRBD1. The CDR3 loop spans 14 amino acids. The junction had 6 bases not matched to a gene; V was cut back by 3 bases and J by 7 bases. Germline assignment: CDR1 LNHDA and CDR2 SQIVND (reference sequence).

The chain couples TRBV5-4 to TRBJ2-5, with D possibly TRBD1 on 5 matching bases. CDR3 length: 14 residues. The V gene's germline CDR1 is SGHNT and CDR2 YYREEE (reference sequence). Deletions cut 0 bases from V and 1 base from J, with 7 bases between. Written as DNA, the CDR3 is TGTGCCAGCAGCTTGGGACAGTCCCAAGAGACCCAGTACTTC. It yields the protein CASSLGQSQETQYF.

CDR3: CASSMRGQVYNQPQHF. CDR3 sequence (DNA): TGTGCCAGTAGTATGCGGGGACAGGTCTACAATCAGCCCCAGCATTTT. The chain uses TRBV19 and TRBJ1-5; 8 nucleotides agree with TRBD1. V shed 3 bases, J shed 3 bases, and the junction held 7 bases outside the gene matches. CDR1 and CDR2 (germline): LNHDA, SQIVND (reference sequence). The CDR3 covers 16 residues.

The chain carries TRBV18 and TRBJ1-4; TRBD1 matches at 8 bases. Unmatched junction bases numbered 5, after V lost 5 bases and J lost 6 bases. Germline CDR1 and CDR2: KGHSH and LQKENI. This CDR3 has 14 amino acids. The CDR3, as DNA: TGTGCCAGCTCAGTAGACAGGGGAGATGAAAAACTGTTTTTT. Its translation: CASSVDRGDEKLFF.

This chain joins TRBV29-1 and TRBJ2-7; 8 bases align to TRBD1. From germline, CDR1 is SQVTM and CDR2 ANQGSEA. The CDR3 is 12 residues long. The CDR3 region has the DNA TGCAGGTTGGGGGACAGGTTCTACGAGCAGTACTTC. It yields the protein CRLGDRFYEQYF.

In this sample, this clone turned up a few times. The V call is TRBV4-2, the J call TRBJ1-1; D is ambiguous. Deletions cut 0 bases from V and 0 bases from J, with 11 bases between. Germline lookup yields CDR1 LGHNA and CDR2 YNFKEQ. The CDR3 sequence is 16 residues long. DNA of the CDR3: TGTGCCAGCAGCCAAGATATTCGACACTTGAACACTGAAGCTTTCTTT. Protein sequence: CASSQDIRHLNTEAFF.

J is TRBJ2-5 and V is TRBV9, with TRBD2 matching 11 bases. This CDR3 region has 14 residues. The germline V gene has CDR1 SGDLS and CDR2 YYNGEE. Trimming took 2 bases from V and 3 from J; bases not matched to a gene: 0. Here the CDR3 reads CASSVGLAEETQYF. CDR3 sequence (DNA): TGTGCCAGCAGCGTGGGACTAGCGGAAGAGACCCAGTACTTC.

The chain uses TRBV9 and TRBJ2-1, with TRBD1 matching 10 bases. The V segment lost 0 bases and the J segment 7 bases; nucleotides outside the gene matches: 4. This CDR3 contains 15 residues. Germline V gene lookup returns CDR1 SGDLS and CDR2 YYNGEE. The CDR3 here is CASSVDLGQGNEQFF. Here the CDR3 DNA reads TGTGCCAGCAGCGTAGATCTGGGACAGGGGAATGAGCAGTTCTTC.

The chain joins TRBV6-1 to TRBJ2-7; maybe TRBD2 (6 bases). This CDR3 contains 12 residues. CDR1 MNHNS and CDR2 SASEGT come from the germline V gene. CDR3 loop: CATGRGSYEQYF. As DNA, the CDR3 is TGTGCTACCGGGAGAGGCTCCTACGAGCAGTACTTC.

J is TRBJ2-7 and V is TRBV19, with TRBD1 matching 8 bases. The CDR3 length is 17 residues. Germline CDR1 is LNHDA and CDR2 is SQIVND (reference sequence). The J segment lost 6 bases and the V segment lost 1 base, leaving 14 bases of the junction unmatched. CDR3 residues: CASSIGGQALPRGEQYF. DNA for the CDR3: TGTGCCAGTAGTATAGGGGGACAGGCTCTTCCTAGGGGCGAGCAGTACTTC.

The gene calls are TRBV2 and TRBJ2-2; 12 bases are shared with TRBD2. The CDR3 extends over 16 amino acids. Unmatched junction bases numbered 5, after V lost 4 bases and J lost 5 bases. CDR1 is SNHLY and CDR2 is FYNNEI in the germline V gene. DNA for the CDR3: TGTGCCAGCAGTGCACTAGCGGGGGGATGGACCGGGGAGCTGTTTTTT. It specifies CASSALAGGWTGELFF.

The V and J genes are TRBV5-5 and TRBJ2-7; tentatively, D is TRBD1 (6 bases). This CDR3 has 14 amino acids. Per the germline V gene, CDR1 is SGHKS and CDR2 is YYEKEE (reference sequence). Trimming left V 6 bases short and J 3 bases short, with 16 bases between. The CDR3 reads CASNPKTGNYEQYF. As DNA, the CDR3 is TGTGCCAGCAACCCAAAAACAGGGAACTACGAGCAGTACTTC.

The rearrangement joins TRBV30 to TRBJ1-1, with 8 positions matching TRBD1. The V segment lost 1 base and the J segment 5 bases; nucleotides outside the gene matches: 12. There are 16 residues in the CDR3. Germline loops: CDR1 GTSNPN, CDR2 SVGIG (reference sequence). CDR3 in DNA: TGTGCCTGGAGTGGAGGTAGAAACAGGGGGGATACTGAAGCTTTCTTT. This sequence encodes CAWSGGRNRGDTEAFF.

In this sample, this clone turned up a few times. The CDR3 coding sequence is TGCGCCAGCAGCGGGACAGCCAACACCGGGGAGCTGTTTTTT. Residues: CASSGTANTGELFF. J is TRBJ2-2 and V is TRBV5-1; 7 bases are a match to TRBD1. The V gene's germline CDR1 is SGHRS and CDR2 YFSETQ. V shed 4 bases, J shed 2 bases, and the junction held 2 bases outside the gene matches. This CDR3 comprises 14 residues. Together with reference TRBV5-1 and TRBJ2-2, the CDR3 gives the full variable domain: KAGVTQTPRYLIKTRGQQVTLSCSPISGHRSVSWYQQTPGQGLQFLFEYFSETQRNKGNFPGRFSGRQFSNSRSEMNVSTLELGDSALYLCASSGTANTGELFFGEGSRLTVL.

The CDR3 sequence is CASSQERRSTDTQYF. CDR3 coding DNA: TGCGCCAGCAGCCAGGAAAGGAGAAGCACAGATACGCAGTATTTT. This chain connects TRBV4-1 to TRBJ2-3, with D hard to call. The CDR3 sequence is 15 residues long. Germline V gene lookup returns CDR1 MGHRA and CDR2 YSYEKL. V dropped 3 bases and J dropped 0 bases, with 10 bases sitting between them.

J is TRBJ2-1 and V is TRBV14; D is undetermined. This CDR3 is built from 13 residues. Germline V gene sequence: CDR1 SGHDN, CDR2 FVKESK. Between the trimmed V and J ends, which lost 4 bases and 4 bases, there was a span of 8 bases. CDR3 nucleotide sequence: TGTGCCAGCAGCCCCGGTGCTTACAATGAGCAGTTCTTC. This sequence encodes CASSPGAYNEQFF.

The rearrangement joins TRBV11-1 to TRBJ1-2; TRBD1 might be the D (6 bases). This CDR3 comprises 12 residues. Germline loops: CDR1 SGHAT, CDR2 FQDESV (reference sequence). Between the trimmed V and J ends, which lost 7 bases and 2 bases, there was a span of 8 bases. The CDR3 here is CASTDRNYGYTF. CDR3 DNA: TGTGCCAGCACCGACAGGAACTATGGCTACACCTTC.

This chain links TRBV14 with TRBJ2-3; a possible D gene is TRBD1 (6 bases). The V end was cut by 2 bases, the J end by 4 bases, with 19 bases between. CDR1 is SGHDN, CDR2 FVKESK, per germline. This CDR3 is built from 17 residues. The CDR3 is CASSQYRDTGPPDTQYF. The CDR3 DNA reads as TGTGCCAGCAGCCAATACCGGGACACCGGTCCTCCAGATACGCAGTATTTT.

Concerning this clone: Its ends do not fully match the called genes, so a read error is possible. The rearrangement links TRBV7-9 to TRBJ1-2; 9 bases align to TRBD1. Germline V gene lookup returns CDR1 SEHNR and CDR2 FQNEAQ (reference sequence). The CDR3 loop spans 13 amino acids. CDR3 loop: CSSSRQGVPGYTF. The CDR3 coding sequence is TGTTCCAGCAGCAGACAGGGGGTACCTGGCTACACCTTC. Looking up the rest from reference TRBV7-9 and TRBJ1-2 gives the full variable domain: DTGVSQNPRHKITKRGQNVTFRCDPISEHNRLYWYRQTLGQGPEFLTYFQNEAQLEKSRLLSDRFSAERPKGSFSTLEIQRTEQGDSAMYLCSSSRQGVPGYTFGSGTRLTVV.

This rearrangement joins TRBV28 to TRBJ1-2, with a weak D call TRBD1 (5 bases). CDR1 MDHEN and CDR2 SYDVKM come from the germline V gene. CDR3 length equals 15 residues. The V end lost 6 bases, the J end lost 4 bases, and 18 bases lay between the germline ends. The CDR3 DNA reads TGTGCCAGCAGAGTCCTAGGGGCCTCCGGCTATGGCTACACCTTC. It translates to CASRVLGASGYGYTF.

The chain has TRBV6-6 and TRBJ2-5, with D possibly matching TRBD1 (6 bases). CDR1 and CDR2 from the germline V gene are MNHNY and SVGAGI (reference sequence). Trimming left V 6 bases short and J 4 bases short, with 15 bases between. CDR3 size: 14 residues. In DNA form, the CDR3 reads TGTGCCAGCAGGGATCAGGGGCCTTCAGAGACCCAGTACTTC. Amino acid sequence: CASRDQGPSETQYF.

This clone has just a few counts. The sample holds other DNA sequences that translate to the same CDR3. The genes are TRBV5-1 and TRBJ1-1, with 8 bases fitting TRBD1. Germline V gene sequence: CDR1 SGHRS, CDR2 YFSETQ. V lost 7 bases to trimming and J lost 1 base; unmatched junction nucleotides: 3. The CDR3 runs to 13 residues. CDR3 sequence (DNA): TGCGCCAGCCTCGGACAGGGGAACACTGAAGCTTTCTTT. Its protein is CASLGQGNTEAFF. Using reference TRBV5-1 and TRBJ1-1 for the parts outside the CDR3, the full variable domain is KAGVTQTPRYLIKTRGQQVTLSCSPISGHRSVSWYQQTPGQGLQFLFEYFSETQRNKGNFPGRFSGRQFSNSRSEMNVSTLELGDSALYLCASLGQGNTEAFFGQGTRLTVV.

The J gene is TRBJ1-5, the V gene TRBV6-6; TRBD1 matches at 8 bases. In germline, CDR1 is MNHNY, CDR2 SVGAGI (reference sequence). Unmatched junction bases numbered 4, after V lost 5 bases and J lost 1 base. This CDR3 has 15 amino acids. The CDR3 loop reads CASSQRQGSNQPQHF. DNA for the CDR3: TGTGCCAGCAGTCAAAGACAGGGGAGCAATCAGCCCCAGCATTTT.

In DNA, the CDR3 is TGCGCCAGCAGCGTGAGCGGGGGGTGGACAGATACGCAGTATTTT. Its protein product is CASSVSGGWTDTQYF. The gene calls are TRBV5-1 and TRBJ2-3, with TRBD2 matching 9 bases. Germline values: CDR1 SGHRS, CDR2 YFSETQ. The CDR3 contains 15 residues. Unmatched junction bases numbered 6, after V lost 4 bases and J lost 3 bases.

This clone was observed a single time. The chain recombines TRBV7-2 with TRBJ2-3; D is perhaps TRBD2 (5 bases). The CDR3 is 15 residues long. Trimming shortened V by 5 bases and J by 3 bases, and 15 bases separated the two germline ends. Germline CDR1 and CDR2: SGHTA and FQGNSA. CDR3 in DNA: TGTGCCAGCAGCCGGACTCCTTCCCTGACAGATACGCAGTATTTT. Translation: CASSRTPSLTDTQYF.